The 2 T cell receptor beta chains reported below all come from one sample, sequenced in a study of blood T cells in healthy people across ages. Then a second PCR, running about 6 to 12 cycles, was carried out with a sample-barcoded 5' primer and a J-beta primer mix. TCRdb re-called the 5' RACE reads through MiXCR, storing one row per CDR3 protein. The sample lists about 540,000 distinct CDR3 sequences, less than 25% occurring once. These data were also reused for a study on T cells of mothers and their children.

The specimen was blood. These receptor sequences come from a boy aged 5-17 years in good health.

V gene TRBV28 combines with J gene TRBJ1-1; 8 nucleotides align to TRBD1. Germline loops: CDR1 MDHEN, CDR2 SYDVKM. V gave up 5 bases and J gave up 4 bases; unmatched junction bases: 6. CDR3 size: 14 residues. CDR3 DNA sequence: TGTGCCAGCAGTCCACAGGACAGGGCCACTGAAGCTTTCTTT. Amino acids: CASSPQDRATEAFF.

As concerns this clonotype: This may be a read error: a much more frequent sequence differs by one nucleotide. The chain links TRBV27 to TRBJ2-3; TRBD2 aligns across 12 bases. Per germline, CDR1 MNHEY and CDR2 SMNVEV (reference sequence). This CDR3 region has 17 residues. The CDR3 DNA reads as TGTGCCAGCAGTGAACCTCGGACTAGCGGGATTACAGATACGCAGGATTTT. Encoded protein: CASSEPRTSGITDTQDF.